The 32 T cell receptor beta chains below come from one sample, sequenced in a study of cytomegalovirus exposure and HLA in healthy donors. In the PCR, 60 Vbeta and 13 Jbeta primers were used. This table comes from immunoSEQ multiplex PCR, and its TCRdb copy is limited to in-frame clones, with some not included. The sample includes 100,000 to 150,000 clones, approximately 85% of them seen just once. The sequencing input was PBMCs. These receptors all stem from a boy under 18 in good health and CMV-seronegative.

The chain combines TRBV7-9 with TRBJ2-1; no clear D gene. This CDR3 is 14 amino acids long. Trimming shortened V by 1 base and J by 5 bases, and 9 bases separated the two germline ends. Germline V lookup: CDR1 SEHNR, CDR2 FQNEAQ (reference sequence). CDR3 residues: CASSLGTNDNEQFF. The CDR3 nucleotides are TGTGCCAGCAGCTTAGGAACAAACGACAATGAGCAGTTCTTC. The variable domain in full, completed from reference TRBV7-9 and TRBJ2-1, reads DTGVSQNPRHKITKRGQNVTFRCDPISEHNRLYWYRQTLGQGPEFLTYFQNEAQLEKSRLLSDRFSAERPKGSFSTLEIQRTEQGDSAMYLCASSLGTNDNEQFFGPGTRLTVL.

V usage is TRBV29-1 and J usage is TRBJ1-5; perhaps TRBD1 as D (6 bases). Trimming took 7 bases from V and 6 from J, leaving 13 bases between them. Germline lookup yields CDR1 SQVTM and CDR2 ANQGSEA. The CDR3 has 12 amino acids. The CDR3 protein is CSDYRVGQPQHF. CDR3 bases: TGCAGCGACTACAGGGTGGGTCAGCCCCAGCATTTT.

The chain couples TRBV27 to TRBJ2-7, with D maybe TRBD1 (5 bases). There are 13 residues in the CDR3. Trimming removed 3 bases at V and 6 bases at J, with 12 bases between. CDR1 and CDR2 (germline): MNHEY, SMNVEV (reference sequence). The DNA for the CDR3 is TGTGCCAGCAGTTTGGCCGACAGTGGCGAGCAGTACTTC. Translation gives CASSLADSGEQYF.

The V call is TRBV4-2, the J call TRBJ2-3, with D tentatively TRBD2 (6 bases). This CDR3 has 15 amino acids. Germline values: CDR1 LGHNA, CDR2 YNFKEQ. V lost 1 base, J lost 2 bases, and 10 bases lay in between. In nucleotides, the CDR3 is TGTGCCAGCAGCCAAGTAGCGGAGCCCACAGATACGCAGTATTTT. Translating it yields CASSQVAEPTDTQYF.

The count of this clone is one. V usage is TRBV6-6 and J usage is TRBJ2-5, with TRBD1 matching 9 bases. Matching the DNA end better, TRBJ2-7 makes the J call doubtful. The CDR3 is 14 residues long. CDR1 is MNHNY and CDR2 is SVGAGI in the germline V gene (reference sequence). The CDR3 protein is CASRGDRVKLEQYF. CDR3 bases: TGTGCCAGCAGGGGGGACAGGGTTAAACTCGAGCAGTACTTC.

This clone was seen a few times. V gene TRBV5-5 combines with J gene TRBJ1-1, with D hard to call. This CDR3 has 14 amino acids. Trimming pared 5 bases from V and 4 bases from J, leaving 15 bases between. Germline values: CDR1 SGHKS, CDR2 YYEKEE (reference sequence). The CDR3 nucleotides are TGTGCCAGCAGGCGTCTCACTACCACCACTGAAGCTTTCTTT. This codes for CASRRLTTTTEAFF.

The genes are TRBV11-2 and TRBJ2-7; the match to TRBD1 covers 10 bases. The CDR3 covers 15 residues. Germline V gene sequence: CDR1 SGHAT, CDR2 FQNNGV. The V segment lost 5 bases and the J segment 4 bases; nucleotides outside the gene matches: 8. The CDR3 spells CASSPRDRGRYEQYF. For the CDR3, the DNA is TGTGCCAGCAGCCCCCGGGACAGGGGTAGGTACGAGCAGTACTTC. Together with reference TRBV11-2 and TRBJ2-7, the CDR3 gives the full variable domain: EAGVAQSPRYKIIEKRQSVAFWCNPISGHATLYWYQQILGQGPKLLIQFQNNGVVDDSQLPKDRFSAERLKGVDSTLKIQPAKLEDSAVYLCASSPRDRGRYEQYFGPGTRLTVT.

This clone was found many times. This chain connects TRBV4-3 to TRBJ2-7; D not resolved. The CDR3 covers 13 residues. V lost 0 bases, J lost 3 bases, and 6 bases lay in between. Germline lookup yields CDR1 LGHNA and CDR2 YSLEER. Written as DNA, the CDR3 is TGCGCCAGCAGCCAAGATCTAGGCTACGAGCAGTACTTC. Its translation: CASSQDLGYEQYF.

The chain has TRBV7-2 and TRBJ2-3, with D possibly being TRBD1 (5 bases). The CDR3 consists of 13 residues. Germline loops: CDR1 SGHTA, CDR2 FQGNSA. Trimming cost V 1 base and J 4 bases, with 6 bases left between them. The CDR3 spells CASSLDRSDTQYF. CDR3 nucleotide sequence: TGTGCCAGCAGCTTAGACAGGTCAGATACGCAGTATTTT.

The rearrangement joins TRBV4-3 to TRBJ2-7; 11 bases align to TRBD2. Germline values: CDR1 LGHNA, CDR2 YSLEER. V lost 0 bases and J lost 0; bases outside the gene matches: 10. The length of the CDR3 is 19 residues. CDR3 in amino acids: CASSQELLAGVGGSYEQYF. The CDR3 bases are TGCGCCAGCAGCCAAGAATTACTAGCGGGAGTAGGGGGCTCCTACGAGCAGTACTTC.

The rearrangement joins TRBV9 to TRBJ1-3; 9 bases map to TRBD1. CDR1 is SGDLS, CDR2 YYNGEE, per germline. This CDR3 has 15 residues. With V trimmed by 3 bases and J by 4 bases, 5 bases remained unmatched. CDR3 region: CASSEQGAYGNTIYF. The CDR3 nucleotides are TGTGCCAGCAGCGAACAGGGGGCTTACGGAAACACCATATATTTT.

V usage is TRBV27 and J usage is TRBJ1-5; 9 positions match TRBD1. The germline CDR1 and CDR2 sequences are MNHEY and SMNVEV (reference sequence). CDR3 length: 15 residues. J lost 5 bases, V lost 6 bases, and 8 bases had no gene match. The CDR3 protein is CASSPGQGMDQPQHF. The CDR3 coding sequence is TGTGCCAGCAGCCCGGGACAGGGAATGGATCAGCCCCAGCATTTT.

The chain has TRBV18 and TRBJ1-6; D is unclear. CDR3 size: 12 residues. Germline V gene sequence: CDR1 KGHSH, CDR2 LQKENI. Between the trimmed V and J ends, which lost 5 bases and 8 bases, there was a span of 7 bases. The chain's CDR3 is CASSSGDSPLHF. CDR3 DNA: TGTGCCAGCTCATCCGGGGATTCACCCCTCCACTTT.

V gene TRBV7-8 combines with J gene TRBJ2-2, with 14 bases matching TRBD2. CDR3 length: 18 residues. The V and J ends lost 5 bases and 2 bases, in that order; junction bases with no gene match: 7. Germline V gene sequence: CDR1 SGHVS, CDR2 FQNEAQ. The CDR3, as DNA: TGTGCCAGCAGCCCGAGACTAGCGGGAGGGGGAAACACCGGGGAGCTGTTTTTT. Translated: CASSPRLAGGGNTGELFF. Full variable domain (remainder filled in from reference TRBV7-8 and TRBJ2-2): GAGVSQSPRYKVAKRGQDVALRCDPISGHVSLFWYQQALGQGPEFLTYFQNEAQLDKSGLPSDRFFAERPEGSVSTLKIQRTQQEDSAVYLCASSPRLAGGGNTGELFFGEGSRLTVL.

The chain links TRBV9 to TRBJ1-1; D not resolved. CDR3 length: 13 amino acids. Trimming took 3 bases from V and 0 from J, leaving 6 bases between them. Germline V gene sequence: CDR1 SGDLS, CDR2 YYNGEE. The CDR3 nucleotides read TGTGCCAGCAGCGGATCTATGAACACTGAAGCTTTCTTT. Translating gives CASSGSMNTEAFF.

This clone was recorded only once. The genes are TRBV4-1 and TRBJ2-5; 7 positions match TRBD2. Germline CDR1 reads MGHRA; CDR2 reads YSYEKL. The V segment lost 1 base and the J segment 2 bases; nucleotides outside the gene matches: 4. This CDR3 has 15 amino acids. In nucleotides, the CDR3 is TGCGCCAGCAGCCAAGCTGGCGGGGGTCAAGAGACCCAGTACTTC. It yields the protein CASSQAGGGQETQYF.

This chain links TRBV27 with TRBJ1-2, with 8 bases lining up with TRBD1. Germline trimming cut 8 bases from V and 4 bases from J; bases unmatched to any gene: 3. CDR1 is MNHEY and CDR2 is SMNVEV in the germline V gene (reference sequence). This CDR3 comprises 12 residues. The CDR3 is CASAGGPYGYTF. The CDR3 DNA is TGTGCCAGCGCAGGGGGCCCCTATGGCTACACCTTC.

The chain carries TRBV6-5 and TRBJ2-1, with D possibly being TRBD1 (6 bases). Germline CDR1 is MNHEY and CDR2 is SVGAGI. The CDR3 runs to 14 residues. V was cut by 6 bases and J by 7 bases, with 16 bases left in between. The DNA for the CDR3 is TGTGCCAGCAGGGGACACGGTAGCTCTAATGAGCAGTTCTTC. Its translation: CASRGHGSSNEQFF.

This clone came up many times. CDR3 protein: CASERTGETEAFF. CDR3 bases: TGTGCCAGCGAGCGGACAGGGGAGACTGAAGCTTTCTTT. The chain employs TRBV25-1 and TRBJ1-1; 9 bases match TRBD1. The CDR3 is made up of 13 amino acids. J was trimmed by 5 bases and V by 8 bases; bases with no gene match: 6. Germline V CDR1 and CDR2: MGHDK, SYGVNS.

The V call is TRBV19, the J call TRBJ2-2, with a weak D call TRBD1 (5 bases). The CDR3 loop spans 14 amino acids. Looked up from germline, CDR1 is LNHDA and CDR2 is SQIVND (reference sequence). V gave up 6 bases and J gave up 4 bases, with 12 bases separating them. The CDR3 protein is CASRPLGATGELFF. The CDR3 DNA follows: TGTGCCAGTAGACCCTTAGGGGCCACCGGGGAGCTGTTTTTT.

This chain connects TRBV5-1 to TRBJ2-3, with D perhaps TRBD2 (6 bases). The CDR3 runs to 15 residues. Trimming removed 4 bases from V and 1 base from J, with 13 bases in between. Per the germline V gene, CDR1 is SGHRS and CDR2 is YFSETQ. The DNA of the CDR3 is TGCGCCAGCAGCCAAACGGGAGAGGGCACAGATACGCAGTATTTT. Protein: CASSQTGEGTDTQYF. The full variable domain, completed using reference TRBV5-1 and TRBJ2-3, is KAGVTQTPRYLIKTRGQQVTLSCSPISGHRSVSWYQQTPGQGLQFLFEYFSETQRNKGNFPGRFSGRQFSNSRSEMNVSTLELGDSALYLCASSQTGEGTDTQYFGPGTRLTVL.

CDR3 nucleotide sequence: TGCAGCGTTGACACTAGCGGGAGGTGTGAGCAGTTCTTC. This sequence encodes CSVDTSGRCEQFF. The chain carries TRBV29-1 and TRBJ2-1; TRBD2 matches at 12 bases. There are 13 residues in the CDR3. Germline-derived CDR1 and CDR2 are SQVTM and ANQGSEA. The trim removed 3 bases at V and 9 bases at J, leaving 3 bases unmatched.

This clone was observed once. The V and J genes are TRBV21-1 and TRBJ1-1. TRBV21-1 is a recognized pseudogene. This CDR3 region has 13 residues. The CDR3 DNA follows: TGTGCCAGCAGCAAAGGGAGGAGCACTGAAGCTTTCTTT. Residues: CASSKGRSTEAFF.

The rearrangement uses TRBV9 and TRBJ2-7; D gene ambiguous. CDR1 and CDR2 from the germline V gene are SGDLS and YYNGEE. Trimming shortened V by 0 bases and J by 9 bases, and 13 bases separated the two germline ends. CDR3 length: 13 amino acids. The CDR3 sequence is CASSVGPGSGQYF. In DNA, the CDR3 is TGTGCCAGCAGCGTAGGTCCAGGCTCTGGGCAGTACTTC.

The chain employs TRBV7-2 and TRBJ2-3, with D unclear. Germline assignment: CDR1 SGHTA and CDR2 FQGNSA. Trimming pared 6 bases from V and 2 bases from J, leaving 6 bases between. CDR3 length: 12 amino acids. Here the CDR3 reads CASRSVTDTQYF. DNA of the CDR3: TGTGCCAGCAGGAGTGTCACAGATACGCAGTATTTT.

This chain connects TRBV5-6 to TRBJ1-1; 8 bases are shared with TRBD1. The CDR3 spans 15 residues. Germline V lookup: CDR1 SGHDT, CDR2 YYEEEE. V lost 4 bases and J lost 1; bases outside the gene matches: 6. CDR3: CASSLIGQGNTEAFF. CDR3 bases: TGTGCCAGCAGCCTTATAGGACAGGGGAACACTGAAGCTTTCTTT. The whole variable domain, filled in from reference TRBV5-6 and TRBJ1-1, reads DAGVTQSPTHLIKTRGQQVTLRCSPKSGHDTVSWYQQALGQGPQFIFQYYEEEERQRGNFPDRFSGHQFPNYSSELNVNALLLGDSALYLCASSLIGQGNTEAFFGQGTRLTVV.

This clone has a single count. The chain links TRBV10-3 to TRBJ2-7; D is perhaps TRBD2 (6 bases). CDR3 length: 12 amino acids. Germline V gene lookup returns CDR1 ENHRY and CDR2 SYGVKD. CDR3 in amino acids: CAYSGNTYEQYF. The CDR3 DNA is TGTGCTTATAGCGGTAACACCTACGAGCAGTACTTC.

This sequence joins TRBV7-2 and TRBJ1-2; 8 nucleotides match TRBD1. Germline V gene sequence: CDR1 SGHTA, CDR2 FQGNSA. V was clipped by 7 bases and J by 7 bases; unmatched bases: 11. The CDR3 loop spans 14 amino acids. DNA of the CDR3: TGTGCCAGCACCACTGTGTCCAGGGGGCTTGGCTACACCTTC. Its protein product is CASTTVSRGLGYTF.

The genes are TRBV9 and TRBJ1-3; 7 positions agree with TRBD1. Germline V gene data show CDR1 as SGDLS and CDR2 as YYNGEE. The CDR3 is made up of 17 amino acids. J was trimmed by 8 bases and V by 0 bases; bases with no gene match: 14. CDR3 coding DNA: TGTGCCAGCAGCGTAGCTACAGGGGTGACTTCGAGGGACACCATATATTTT. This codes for CASSVATGVTSRDTIYF. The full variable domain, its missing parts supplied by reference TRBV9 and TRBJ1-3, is DSGVTQTPKHLITATGQRVTLRCSPRSGDLSVYWYQQSLDQGLQFLIQYYNGEERAKGNILERFSAQQFPDLHSELNLSSLELGDSALYFCASSVATGVTSRDTIYFGEGSWLTVV.

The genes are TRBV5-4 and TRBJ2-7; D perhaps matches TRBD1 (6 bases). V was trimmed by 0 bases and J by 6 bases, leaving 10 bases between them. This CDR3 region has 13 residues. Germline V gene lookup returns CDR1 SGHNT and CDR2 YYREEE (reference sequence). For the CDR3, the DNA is TGTGCCAGCAGCTTGGTGGGGGCGGGCGAGCAGTACTTC. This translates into CASSLVGAGEQYF. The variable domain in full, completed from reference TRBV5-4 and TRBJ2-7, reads ETGVTQSPTHLIKTRGQQVTLRCSSQSGHNTVSWYQQALGQGPQFIFQYYREEENGRGNFPPRFSGLQFPNYSSELNVNALELDDSALYLCASSLVGAGEQYFGPGTRLTVT.

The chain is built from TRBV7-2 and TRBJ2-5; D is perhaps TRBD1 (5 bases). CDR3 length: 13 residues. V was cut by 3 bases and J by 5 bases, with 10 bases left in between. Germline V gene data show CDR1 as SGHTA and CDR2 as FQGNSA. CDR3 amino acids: CASSFRVVETQYF. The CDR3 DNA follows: TGTGCCAGCAGCTTCAGGGTTGTGGAGACCCAGTACTTC.

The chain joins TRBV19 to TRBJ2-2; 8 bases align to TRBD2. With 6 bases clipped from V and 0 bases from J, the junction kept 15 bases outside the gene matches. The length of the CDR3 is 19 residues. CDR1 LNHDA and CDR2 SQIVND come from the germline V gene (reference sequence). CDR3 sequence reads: CASSSFLAGATSNTGELFF. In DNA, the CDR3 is TGTGCCAGTAGCAGCTTCCTAGCGGGTGCAACCTCGAACACCGGGGAGCTGTTTTTT.